This TCR beta chain was documented in a study of post-analysis software for immune sequencing data. Germline lookup yields CDR1 SGHRS and CDR2 YFSETQ. CDR3 length: 15 amino acids. The junction had 9 bases not matched to a gene; V was cut back by 4 bases and J by 5 bases. Unique-molecular-identifier-tagged TCR beta cDNA libraries were used. TCRdb called the PCR reads again in MiXCR, with one record for every CDR3 protein. The table lists 650,000 to 900,000 distinct CDR3 sequences, 46% of them singletons. Worth noting for this clonotype: Its target is not known.

Study-wide points: Strong co-clustering by F measure was evident for samples that had been prepared in the same batch. Patients carried five TRBV segments more frequently than controls did, and TRBV5-6, TRBV5-1 and TRBV20-1 were among them. Controls significantly exceeded multiple sclerosis patients in normalized Chao1 diversity.

This receptor was identified in a girl between 10 and 17 years old with multiple sclerosis. V gene TRBV5-1 combines with J gene TRBJ2-1; TRBD2 agrees at 7 bases. Sequenced input: blood. The CDR3 coding sequence is TGCGCCAGCAGCAATCCTAGCGGACTAAACAATGAGCAGTTCTTC. This sequence encodes CASSNPSGLNNEQFF.